The clone carrying this T cell receptor beta chain showed up just once. Its antigen remains unknown. The CDR3 totals 14 residues. Trimming left V 0 bases short and J 7 bases short, with 8 bases between. Germline V gene lookup returns CDR1 SGHTS and CDR2 YDEGEE. This entry belongs to a study of Ad26.COV2.S vaccination and SARS-CoV-2 variants. Study background: Ad26.COV2.S given intramuscularly, once or twice 56 days apart.

As to treatment: around 19 received Ad26.COV2.S at low or high dose, single or two shots; about 5 received placebo; per-sample allocation not given. Each sample was drawn 63 days after the first injection (of vaccine or placebo). Adults aged 18-55 years in Boston included the donor. The study's findings and limits: The TCR breadth and depth analyses may have understated or missed part of the total T cell responses. Placebo recipients trailed vaccine recipients in spike-specific TCR breadth.

TCRdb's table, derived via immunoSEQ multiplex PCR, lists solely in-frame clones and lacks some. The table lists approximately 300,000 clones, around 81% of them singletons. The specimen comprised peripheral blood, sampled in a trial of Ad26.COV2.S vaccine versus placebo. This TCR was sampled from a person between 18 and 65 years old who received the Ad26.COV2.S COVID-19 vaccine or a placebo. The chain has TRBV5-8 and TRBJ1-6, with no clear D. As DNA, the CDR3 is TGTGCCAGCAGCTTGGGGAGTAGGAATTCACCCCTCCACTTT. Amino acid sequence: CASSLGSRNSPLHF.